These 32 T cell receptor beta chains were sequenced from one sample in a study of lymphopenia after photon versus proton radiotherapy. Generated by immunoSEQ multiplex PCR, the TCRdb table keeps only in-frame clones and is missing some. The sample includes approximately 35,000 clones, around 90% of them seen just once. The sample was peripheral blood, taken from a patient treated with photon-based radiotherapy. The receptors come from a woman aged 50 to 65 with pancreatic cancer.

The rearrangement joins TRBV7-9 to TRBJ2-3; D call uncertain. Per the germline V gene, CDR1 is SEHNR and CDR2 is FQNEAQ (reference sequence). V was cut by 4 bases and J by 6 bases, with 14 bases left in between. The CDR3 has 14 residues. For the CDR3, the DNA is TGTGCCAGCAGCTCAGCGCAAACGGAGGATACGCAGTATTTT. Its protein is CASSSAQTEDTQYF.

The chain carries TRBV5-6 and TRBJ2-5, with D uncertain. The CDR3 extends over 15 amino acids. V was clipped by 0 bases and J by 3 bases, with 12 bases between them. Germline CDR1 SGHDT, CDR2 YYEEEE. Here the CDR3 DNA reads TGTGCCAGCAGCTTGGACGGCAGTAAAAAAGAGACCCAGTACTTC. This gives the protein CASSLDGSKKETQYF.

The genes are TRBV14 and TRBJ1-3; D is unclear. The germline V and J ends were trimmed by 5 bases and 7 bases, with 12 bases remaining between them. CDR3 length: 13 amino acids. Germline-derived CDR1 and CDR2 are SGHDN and FVKESK. The CDR3 DNA follows: TGTGCCAGCAGCGATCAGGCGGGGAACACCATATATTTT. Its translation is CASSDQAGNTIYF. Full variable domain (remainder filled in from reference TRBV14 and TRBJ1-3): EAGVTQFPSHSVIEKGQTVTLRCDPISGHDNLYWYRRVMGKEIKFLLHFVKESKQDESGMPNNRFLAERTGGTYSTLKVQPAELEDSGVYFCASSDQAGNTIYFGEGSWLTVV.

This chain links TRBV19 with TRBJ2-1; 13 bases line up with TRBD2. Germline V gene lookup returns CDR1 LNHDA and CDR2 SQIVND (reference sequence). The CDR3 length is 15 residues. Germline trimming cut 6 bases from V and 5 bases from J; bases unmatched to any gene: 4. The CDR3 loop reads CASSWTSGSHNEQFF. In DNA form, the CDR3 reads TGTGCCAGTAGCTGGACTAGCGGGAGTCACAATGAGCAGTTCTTC.

In DNA form, the CDR3 reads TGTGCCAGCAGCTCCTCGGACAGGGGGGCCTACGAGCAGTACTTC. This translates into CASSSSDRGAYEQYF. The rearrangement uses TRBV5-6 and TRBJ2-7, with 10 bases fitting TRBD1. The ends lost 3 bases at V and 2 bases at J; junction bases unmatched: 5. The CDR3 is 15 amino acids. The germline gives CDR1 SGHDT, CDR2 YYEEEE.

The chain combines TRBV5-5 with TRBJ2-1, with 7 bases matching TRBD2. CDR1 and CDR2 (germline): SGHKS, YYEKEE (reference sequence). This CDR3 has 14 amino acids. V shed 0 bases and J 7 bases; nucleotides not matched to a gene: 4. In DNA, the CDR3 is TGTGCCAGCAGCTTGGGGACTAGTAAAAATGAGCAGTTCTTC. Amino acid sequence: CASSLGTSKNEQFF.

V gene TRBV6-4 combines with J gene TRBJ2-1; 10 bases fit TRBD2. This CDR3 comprises 14 residues. V was clipped by 11 bases and J by 5 bases; unmatched bases: 9. The germline gives CDR1 MRHNA, CDR2 SNTAGT. CDR3 amino acids: CAGFGTSENNEQFF. CDR3 nucleotide sequence: TGTGCCGGGTTCGGGACTAGCGAAAACAATGAGCAGTTCTTC.

This chain links TRBV4-1 with TRBJ2-1, with 9 nucleotides matching TRBD2. Germline V gives CDR1 MGHRA, CDR2 YSYEKL. CDR3 length: 15 residues. With 0 bases clipped from V and 7 bases from J, the junction kept 4 bases outside the gene matches. CDR3 sequence: CASSQDSGSRNEQFF. DNA for the CDR3: TGCGCCAGCAGCCAAGATAGCGGGAGCAGGAATGAGCAGTTCTTC.

The chain recombines TRBV27 with TRBJ2-7, with 7 positions matching TRBD2. This CDR3 region has 14 residues. Per germline, CDR1 MNHEY and CDR2 SMNVEV (reference sequence). V shed 8 bases and J 6 bases; nucleotides not matched to a gene: 13. The CDR3 DNA follows: TGTGCCAGCGCGTGGAAAGGGAGGGTCGGCGAGCAGTACTTC. Translation gives CASAWKGRVGEQYF.

The gene calls are TRBV9 and TRBJ1-2; D not resolved. This CDR3 region has 14 residues. CDR1 is SGDLS, CDR2 YYNGEE, per germline. V was pared by 0 bases and J by 7 bases, with 13 bases between. The DNA of the CDR3 is TGTGCCAGCAGCGTAGGCCGACCTTGGGGTGGCTACACCTTC. Protein: CASSVGRPWGGYTF.

Only one count was recorded for this clone. The chain couples TRBV5-6 to TRBJ2-1, with 10 bases fitting TRBD1. The V segment lost 2 bases and the J segment 5 bases; nucleotides outside the gene matches: 1. The germline V gene has CDR1 SGHDT and CDR2 YYEEEE. There are 14 residues in the CDR3. CDR3 region: CASSFGTGDNEQFF. The CDR3 DNA reads as TGTGCCAGCAGCTTTGGGACAGGGGACAATGAGCAGTTCTTC.

The chain carries TRBV5-1 and TRBJ2-3; unclear D gene. Trimming removed 0 bases at V and 0 bases at J, with 11 bases between. Germline values: CDR1 SGHRS, CDR2 YFSETQ. This CDR3 is 16 amino acids long. In DNA form, the CDR3 reads TGCGCCAGCAGCTTGGGGGCTTGGTCTAGCACAGATACGCAGTATTTT. It is translated as CASSLGAWSSTDTQYF.

V usage is TRBV19 and J usage is TRBJ2-7; 8 bases agree with TRBD1. V lost 6 bases to trimming and J lost 2 bases; unmatched junction nucleotides: 12. Germline assignment: CDR1 LNHDA and CDR2 SQIVND (reference sequence). CDR3 length: 16 residues. As DNA, the CDR3 is TGTGCCAGTAGCCATGGGGGGACAGGACCTACCTACGAGCAGTACTTC. This gives the protein CASSHGGTGPTYEQYF.

CDR3: CAWSMGQAKNIQYF. The CDR3 DNA follows: TGTGCCTGGAGCATGGGGCAAGCCAAAAACATTCAGTACTTC. The rearrangement uses TRBV30 and TRBJ2-4; TRBD1 might be the D (5 bases). With 3 bases removed from V and 0 bases from J, the gap between germline ends came to 9 bases. CDR3 length: 14 residues. Germline V gives CDR1 GTSNPN, CDR2 SVGIG (reference sequence).

The chain carries TRBV7-2 and TRBJ2-3; TRBD2 agrees at 12 bases. Unmatched junction bases numbered 0, after V lost 2 bases and J lost 3 bases. Germline V gene sequence: CDR1 SGHTA, CDR2 FQGNSA. The CDR3 is 15 amino acids. The CDR3 DNA reads as TGTGCCAGCAGCTTAACTAGCGGGAGGACAGATACGCAGTATTTT. Its translation is CASSLTSGRTDTQYF.

This chain links TRBV7-9 with TRBJ2-5, with 10 bases matching TRBD2. J gave up 4 bases and V 1 base, and 6 bases lay outside the gene matches. Germline values: CDR1 SEHNR, CDR2 FQNEAQ (reference sequence). The CDR3 extends over 16 amino acids. CDR3 bases: TGTGCCAGCAGCTTAGGCCCTAGCGGGAGATCAGAGACCCAGTACTTC. Amino acids: CASSLGPSGRSETQYF.

The V gene is TRBV27, the J gene TRBJ1-4; 9 bases agree with TRBD1. CDR3 length: 15 residues. The junction had 6 bases not matched to a gene; V was cut back by 5 bases and J by 5 bases. Germline V gives CDR1 MNHEY, CDR2 SMNVEV (reference sequence). Here the CDR3 reads CASSPGQGWNEKLFF. In DNA form, the CDR3 reads TGTGCCAGCAGTCCGGGACAGGGTTGGAATGAAAAACTGTTTTTT.

The genes are TRBV25-1 and TRBJ1-3; D gene uncertain. The V and J ends lost 1 base and 4 bases respectively, with 11 bases between them. This CDR3 has 15 amino acids. The germline gives CDR1 MGHDK, CDR2 SYGVNS. The CDR3 spells CASSESGRLGNTIYF. CDR3 in DNA: TGTGCCAGCAGTGAATCGGGTCGACTAGGAAACACCATATATTTT.

This clone was seen just once. This sequence joins TRBV6-5 and TRBJ2-1, with D tentatively TRBD2 (6 bases). CDR3 size: 13 residues. The germline gives CDR1 MNHEY, CDR2 SVGAGI. V lost 6 bases and J lost 5, with 11 bases in between. The CDR3 region has the DNA TGTGCCAGCAGAACTAGCACCCACAATGAGCAGTTCTTC. Protein: CASRTSTHNEQFF.

The V call is TRBV27, the J call TRBJ2-1; D is possibly TRBD2 (6 bases). The germline V and J ends were trimmed by 5 bases and 9 bases, with 17 bases remaining between them. This CDR3 is 14 amino acids long. CDR1 and CDR2 from the germline V gene are MNHEY and SMNVEV (reference sequence). The CDR3 DNA sequence: TGTGCCAGCAGTCTCGGGACTTCAGGAACTGAGCAGTTCTTC. Residues: CASSLGTSGTEQFF.

The chain employs TRBV7-2 and TRBJ2-3; no clear D. The V end lost 2 bases, the J end lost 3 bases, and 6 bases lay between the germline ends. CDR3 length: 13 amino acids. Per the germline V gene, CDR1 is SGHTA and CDR2 is FQGNSA. For the CDR3, the DNA is TGTGCCAGCAGCTTAATGCGGACAGATACGCAGTATTTT. This encodes CASSLMRTDTQYF.

The chain is built from TRBV10-3 and TRBJ2-1, with D possibly being TRBD1 (5 bases). This CDR3 is built from 15 residues. Trimming removed 6 bases from V and 0 bases from J, with 12 bases in between. Germline CDR1 and CDR2: ENHRY and SYGVKD. Here the CDR3 reads CAIRVTGSSYNEQFF. The CDR3 DNA reads as TGTGCCATCAGGGTAACAGGAAGCTCCTACAATGAGCAGTTCTTC.

The chain recombines TRBV18 with TRBJ2-5; possibly TRBD1 for D (5 bases). Trimming took off 3 bases at V and 2 bases at J, with 7 bases between the two ends. Looked up from germline, CDR1 is KGHSH and CDR2 is LQKENI. The CDR3 length is 13 residues. CDR3 bases: TGTGCCAGCTCACCTCGACAGCAAGAGACCCAGTACTTC. Protein: CASSPRQQETQYF. Using reference TRBV18 and TRBJ2-5 for the parts outside the CDR3, the full variable domain is NAGVMQNPRHLVRRRGQEARLRCSPMKGHSHVYWYRQLPEEGLKFMVYLQKENIIDESGMPKERFSAEFPKEGPSILRIQQVVRGDSAAYFCASSPRQQETQYFGPGTRLLVL.

The rearrangement uses TRBV5-1 and TRBJ1-3; D not certain. Germline V gene lookup returns CDR1 SGHRS and CDR2 YFSETQ. V was cut by 2 bases and J by 4 bases, with 13 bases left in between. The CDR3 has 15 residues. The CDR3 reads CASSLTSGYGNTIYF. The CDR3 bases are TGCGCCAGCAGCTTAACTTCGGGGTACGGAAACACCATATATTTT.

The V gene is TRBV7-2, the J gene TRBJ2-2; 7 bases fit TRBD1. CDR3 length: 15 residues. From germline, CDR1 is SGHTA and CDR2 FQGNSA. The V segment lost 5 bases and the J segment 0 bases; nucleotides outside the gene matches: 3. In DNA, the CDR3 is TGTGCCAGCAGCCCCGGGACAGCGAACACCGGGGAGCTGTTTTTT. Its translation is CASSPGTANTGELFF.

This chain joins TRBV29-1 and TRBJ2-3; weak D call: TRBD2 (6 bases). Trimming pared 0 bases from V and 5 bases from J, leaving 12 bases between. This CDR3 is built from 14 residues. The V gene's germline CDR1 is SQVTM and CDR2 ANQGSEA. The CDR3 DNA reads TGCAGCGTTGAAGAGGGGACTTTGGGAGATACGCAGTATTTT. Its protein product is CSVEEGTLGDTQYF.

The V gene is TRBV29-1, the J gene TRBJ1-4; D may be TRBD1 (5 bases). The CDR3 contains 13 residues. Germline V gives CDR1 SQVTM, CDR2 ANQGSEA. The V end lost 5 bases, the J end lost 3 bases, and 10 bases lay between the germline ends. The CDR3 sequence is CSVKGNANEKLFF. CDR3 DNA: TGCAGCGTTAAGGGGAACGCTAATGAAAAACTGTTTTTT.

The chain joins TRBV28 to TRBJ1-2; possible D gene TRBD1, 6 bases. Trimming removed 4 bases at V and 0 bases at J, with 24 bases between. The CDR3 runs 19 residues. Germline V gene sequence: CDR1 MDHEN, CDR2 SYDVKM. The CDR3 DNA reads TGTGCCAGCAGTTCAATGTGGGGACACAGCCCATTAGCTAACTATGGCTACACCTTC. It codes for CASSSMWGHSPLANYGYTF.

V usage is TRBV19 and J usage is TRBJ2-6; D possibly corresponds to TRBD1 (5 bases). V was pared by 3 bases and J by 0 bases, with 9 bases between. Per the germline V gene, CDR1 is LNHDA and CDR2 is SQIVND (reference sequence). CDR3 size: 16 residues. CDR3 amino acids: CASSMGQASGANVLTF. The DNA for the CDR3 is TGTGCCAGTAGTATGGGGCAGGCCTCTGGGGCCAACGTCCTGACTTTC.

This chain uses TRBV7-3 with TRBJ2-2, with 10 bases matching TRBD2. The CDR3 sequence is 16 residues long. Germline CDR1 reads SGHTA; CDR2 reads FQGTGA. V shed 5 bases and J 0 bases; nucleotides not matched to a gene: 3. CDR3 coding DNA: TGTGCCAGCAGCGCTACTAGCGGGACGAACACCGGGGAGCTGTTTTTT. Translating it yields CASSATSGTNTGELFF.

The chain employs TRBV7-6 and TRBJ2-7, with 9 bases matching TRBD1. The germline V gene encodes CDR1 SGHVS and CDR2 FNYEAQ. The CDR3 sequence is 15 residues long. Trimming cost V 5 bases and J 2 bases; bases outside gene matches: 7. Here the CDR3 reads CASSSGQGPTYEQYF. CDR3 in DNA: TGTGCCAGCAGCAGTGGACAGGGGCCTACCTACGAGCAGTACTTC.

The rearrangement links TRBV29-1 to TRBJ2-5; D unclear. This CDR3 contains 12 residues. Trimming left V 4 bases short and J 3 bases short, with 9 bases between. CDR1 is SQVTM, CDR2 ANQGSEA, per germline. The CDR3 sequence is CSVVARKETQYF. CDR3 DNA: TGCAGCGTTGTCGCCAGAAAAGAGACCCAGTACTTC.